This T cell receptor (beta chain) is drawn from a study of shared clonotypes between healthy human individuals. Trimming at V came to 7 bases and at J to 0 bases, leaving 5 bases not matched to a gene. Looked up from germline, CDR1 is SQVTM and CDR2 is ANQGSEA. The CDR3 spans 14 residues. The method was immunoSEQ multiplex PCR; TCRdb's version includes in-frame clones alone and lacks a portion of them. This sample carries under 2.5 million clones, under 95% of them seen once, and the ten largest clones take more than 0.35%. Points from the study as a whole: Exclusively blood specimens were collected; tissue repertoires likely differ.

Naive CD45RA+ and memory CD45RA-negative subsets were split from CD4+ cells. Note on this clone: Its antigen is not identified. The same CDR3 can be traced to other DNA sequences in this sample.

The TCR originated in a man between 18 and 29 years old in good health. Some clones in this sample may be carry-over from other donors' samples. The chain employs TRBV29-1 and TRBJ2-2; 7 bases line up with TRBD1. Material: naive CD4+ T cells from PBMCs. The subset: CD45RA+ positively selected. CDR3 sequence reads: CSARQGANTGELFF. CDR3 sequence (DNA): TGCAGCGCAAGACAGGGAGCGAACACCGGGGAGCTGTTTTTT.